In its sample, the clone carrying this TCR beta chain was seen many times. This sample was taken from a study of T-cell reconstitution after alpha-beta-depleted transplantation in children. The CDR3 is made up of 14 amino acids. CDR1 and CDR2 (germline): SGHTA, FQGNSA. Trimming pared 4 bases from V and 0 bases from J, leaving 9 bases between. Preparation of the TCRbeta library involved a method that used unique molecular identifiers. TCRdb reprocessed the PCR reads with MiXCR, giving one entry per CDR3 protein. The data contain some 240,000 distinct CDR3 sequences, about 11% of them singletons. This TCR came from a human donor who donated a stem cell graft to a child with acute lymphoblastic leukemia. V usage is TRBV7-2 and J usage is TRBJ1-2; perhaps TRBD1 as D (5 bases). The sequenced sample was PBMCs from the stem cell graft donor, obtained from the stem cell graft. CDR3 nucleotides: TGTGCCAGCAGCTGGGACGGGTCTAACTATGGCTACACCTTC. It codes for CASSWDGSNYGYTF. The full variable domain, in which reference TRBV7-2 and TRBJ1-2 provide the parts outside the CDR3, is GAGVSQSPSNKVTEKGKDVELRCDPISGHTALYWYRQSLGQGLEFLIYFQGNSAPDKSGLPSDRFSAERTGGSVSTLTIQRTQQEDSAVYLCASSWDGSNYGYTFGSGTRLTVV.